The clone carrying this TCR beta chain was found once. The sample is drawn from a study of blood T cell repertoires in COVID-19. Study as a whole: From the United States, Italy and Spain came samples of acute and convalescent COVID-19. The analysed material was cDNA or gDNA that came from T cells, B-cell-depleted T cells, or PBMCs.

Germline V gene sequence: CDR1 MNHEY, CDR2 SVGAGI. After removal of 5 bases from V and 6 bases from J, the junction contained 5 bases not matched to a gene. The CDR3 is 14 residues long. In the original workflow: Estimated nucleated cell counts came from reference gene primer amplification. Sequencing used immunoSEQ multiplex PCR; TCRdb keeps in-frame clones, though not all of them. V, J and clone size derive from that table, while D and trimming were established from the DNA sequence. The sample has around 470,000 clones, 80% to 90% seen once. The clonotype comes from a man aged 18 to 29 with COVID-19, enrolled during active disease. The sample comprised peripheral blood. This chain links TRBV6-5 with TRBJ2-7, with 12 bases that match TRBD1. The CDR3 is CASSTGQGAVEQYF. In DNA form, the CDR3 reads TGTGCCAGCAGTACGGGACAGGGGGCTGTCGAGCAGTACTTC.